The clone carrying this T cell receptor (beta chain) was counted once. In germline, CDR1 is MNHEY, CDR2 SMNVEV (reference sequence). The CDR3 contains 15 residues. V lost 2 bases and J 3 bases, leaving 14 bases between the germline ends. Adults of Caucasian background living in Nashville, Tennessee made up all donors. Measured with immunoSEQ multiplex PCR; TCRdb has only the in-frame clones, and not every one. The data show approximately 500,000 clones, almost 80% seen once. The sample comes from a study of shared clonotypes between healthy human individuals. The sequencing input was PBMCs. The source of this sequence is a woman aged 40 to 50 in good health. Some clones in this sample may be carry-over from other donors' samples. The V call is TRBV27, the J call TRBJ2-7, with D perhaps matching TRBD2 (5 bases). The CDR3 nucleotides are TGTGCCAGCAGTTTAGGGCGCGGGTTCGGCTACGAGCAGTACTTC. As protein: CASSLGRGFGYEQYF.